These 20 T cell receptor beta chains share one sample of origin, sequenced in a study of shared clonotypes between healthy human individuals. Assay: immunoSEQ multiplex PCR; the TCRdb copy retains only in-frame clones and omits some. The sample consists of 1,500,000 or so clones, around 97% of them appearing once. Sequenced input: naive CD4+ T cells sorted from blood. Sample subset: CD45RA+ positively selected. The receptors originated from a man aged 30 to 45 in good health.

CDR3 residues: CASSTSGPSNEQFF. CDR3 nucleotides: TGCGCCAGCAGTACCTCGGGACCGTCAAATGAGCAGTTCTTC. The chain links TRBV5-1 to TRBJ2-1; D may correspond to TRBD1 or TRBD2 (5 bases each). V was clipped by 5 bases and J by 7 bases, with 16 bases between them. The CDR3 sequence is 14 residues long. The germline CDR1 and CDR2 sequences are SGHRS and YFSETQ.

This chain links TRBV7-3 with TRBJ2-6; D unclear. Germline assignment: CDR1 SGHTA and CDR2 FQGTGA. V gave up 2 bases and J gave up 0 bases, with 11 bases separating them. The CDR3 sequence is 17 residues long. The CDR3 reads CASSLVSRVSGANVLTF. CDR3 DNA: TGTGCCAGCAGCTTAGTATCTCGTGTCTCTGGGGCCAACGTCCTGACTTTC.

The rearrangement joins TRBV5-1 to TRBJ1-2; a possible D gene is TRBD1 (5 bases). Germline-derived CDR1 and CDR2 are SGHRS and YFSETQ. The CDR3 spans 13 residues. V was shortened by 4 bases and J by 2 bases, with 9 bases between the two germline ends. The CDR3 sequence is CASSQAGNYGYTF. In nucleotides, the CDR3 is TGCGCCAGCAGCCAGGCAGGGAACTATGGCTACACCTTC.

The CDR3 DNA reads TGTGCCAGCAGTTTATTGACAGGACTCTCCTACGAGCAGTACTTC. The encoded protein is CASSLLTGLSYEQYF. V gene TRBV6-1 combines with J gene TRBJ2-7; tentative D call: TRBD1 (6 bases). The germline V and J ends were trimmed by 5 bases and 0 bases, with 14 bases remaining between them. CDR1 is MNHNS, CDR2 SASEGT, per germline. The CDR3 has 15 residues.

The chain couples TRBV7-2 to TRBJ1-3; D remains unclear. The germline gives CDR1 SGHTA, CDR2 FQGNSA. V lost 1 base and J 0 bases, leaving 4 bases between the germline ends. This CDR3 region has 14 residues. In nucleotides, the CDR3 is TGTGCCAGCAGCTTAGTGAACTCTGGAAACACCATATATTTT. Translation: CASSLVNSGNTIYF.

As concerns this clone: This same CDR3 is encoded by further DNA sequences in the sample. The V and J genes are TRBV18 and TRBJ2-7; 13 nucleotides agree with TRBD2. There are 15 residues in the CDR3. CDR1 and CDR2 (germline): KGHSH, LQKENI. The V gene end was trimmed by 3 bases and the J gene end by 3 bases; junction bases not matched to a gene: 2. CDR3: CASSPGTSGNYEQYF. The CDR3 DNA is TGTGCCAGCTCACCGGGGACTAGCGGGAACTACGAGCAGTACTTC.

The V gene is TRBV9, the J gene TRBJ2-5; possibly TRBD1 for D (6 bases). CDR3 size: 16 residues. V lost 0 bases to trimming and J lost 2 bases, with 14 bases between them. Germline V gene sequence: CDR1 SGDLS, CDR2 YYNGEE. The DNA for the CDR3 is TGTGCCAGCAGCGTAGGACAGGCCCGAAGACAAGAGACCCAGTACTTC. This gives the protein CASSVGQARRQETQYF.

The CDR3 region is CASSEWASGTTNTGELFF. DNA for the CDR3: TGCGCCAGCAGTGAGTGGGCCTCAGGGACGACGAACACCGGGGAGCTGTTTTTT. The chain carries TRBV10-2 and TRBJ2-2; possibly TRBD1 or TRBD2 for D (5 bases each). V lost 1 base and J 0 bases, leaving 15 bases between the germline ends. CDR1 is WSHSY and CDR2 is SAAADI in the germline V gene. This CDR3 comprises 18 residues.

The J gene is TRBJ2-1, the V gene TRBV5-4, with 10 bases aligning to TRBD2. This CDR3 is 15 amino acids long. The germline gives CDR1 SGHNT, CDR2 YYREEE (reference sequence). V shed 4 bases, J shed 5 bases, and the junction held 6 bases outside the gene matches. CDR3: CASSGGTSANNEQFF. The CDR3 nucleotides are TGTGCCAGCAGCGGCGGGACTAGCGCCAACAATGAGCAGTTCTTC.

This clone was observed once. The chain recombines TRBV18 with TRBJ2-2; 8 nucleotides line up with TRBD2. The germline V gene encodes CDR1 KGHSH and CDR2 LQKENI. After removal of 1 base from V and 7 bases from J, the junction contained 8 bases not matched to a gene. CDR3 length equals 16 residues. CDR3 residues: CASSPLTGRAGGELFF. CDR3 nucleotide sequence: TGTGCCAGCTCACCACTTACCGGGAGGGCCGGCGGGGAGCTGTTTTTT.

The V call is TRBV28, the J call TRBJ1-5; D is uncertain. CDR3 length: 10 amino acids. Trimming removed 10 bases at V and 1 base at J, with 2 bases between. From germline, CDR1 is MDHEN and CDR2 SYDVKM. This CDR3 is CATSNQPQHF. DNA of the CDR3: TGTGCCACGAGCAATCAGCCCCAGCATTTT.

The chain links TRBV29-1 to TRBJ2-7; 7 nucleotides match TRBD1. CDR1 SQVTM and CDR2 ANQGSEA come from the germline V gene. This CDR3 has 12 amino acids. The V gene end was trimmed by 5 bases and the J gene end by 6 bases; junction bases not matched to a gene: 7. The CDR3 sequence is CSVNPGGSEQYF. The CDR3 DNA sequence: TGCAGCGTTAACCCAGGGGGATCCGAGCAGTACTTC.

The chain is built from TRBV2 and TRBJ1-5, with unresolved D. The CDR3 has 14 amino acids. CDR1 SNHLY and CDR2 FYNNEI come from the germline V gene. Between the trimmed V and J ends, which lost 4 bases and 0 bases, there was a span of 7 bases. The CDR3 region has the DNA TGTGCCAGCAGTGCAGGTTATAGCAATCAGCCCCAGCATTTT. Its protein is CASSAGYSNQPQHF.

The chain has TRBV5-1 and TRBJ2-2; the D gene could be TRBD1 or TRBD2 (5 bases each). CDR1 is SGHRS and CDR2 is YFSETQ in the germline V gene. The CDR3 loop spans 16 amino acids. V dropped 1 base and J dropped 3 bases, with 13 bases sitting between them. DNA of the CDR3: TGCGCCAGCAGCTTGCGGGGCAAAAGGGACACCGGGGAGCTGTTTTTT. It yields the protein CASSLRGKRDTGELFF.

The chain couples TRBV9 to TRBJ2-3, with 9 bases matching TRBD2. The V gene's germline CDR1 is SGDLS and CDR2 YYNGEE. The CDR3 is made up of 18 amino acids. V was clipped by 0 bases and J by 3 bases; unmatched bases: 11. The CDR3 here is CASSVGRLGGRGTDTQYF. CDR3 bases: TGTGCCAGCAGCGTAGGTAGGTTAGGCGGGAGGGGAACAGATACGCAGTATTTT.

J is TRBJ2-1 and V is TRBV5-4; D is unclear. The CDR3 has 15 amino acids. Between the trimmed V and J ends, which lost 4 bases and 5 bases, there was a span of 16 bases. Germline V gene sequence: CDR1 SGHNT, CDR2 YYREEE (reference sequence). The CDR3 here is CASSIFPGEDNEQFF. The DNA of the CDR3 is TGTGCCAGCAGCATATTCCCAGGTGAAGACAATGAGCAGTTCTTC.

The chain employs TRBV11-2 and TRBJ2-1; 10 positions match TRBD2. J lost 3 bases, V lost 5 bases, and 7 bases had no gene match. Per germline, CDR1 SGHAT and CDR2 FQNNGV. There are 16 residues in the CDR3. The DNA of the CDR3 is TGTGCCAGCAGCCTTGGACTAGCGGCTAACTACAATGAGCAGTTCTTC. This gives the protein CASSLGLAANYNEQFF. Combining the CDR3 with reference TRBV11-2 and TRBJ2-1 gives the whole variable domain EAGVAQSPRYKIIEKRQSVAFWCNPISGHATLYWYQQILGQGPKLLIQFQNNGVVDDSQLPKDRFSAERLKGVDSTLKIQPAKLEDSAVYLCASSLGLAANYNEQFFGPGTRLTVL.

This sequence joins TRBV9 and TRBJ2-5; 15 bases align to TRBD2. Germline CDR1 and CDR2: SGDLS and YYNGEE. This CDR3 has 16 amino acids. With 4 bases clipped from V and 5 bases from J, the junction kept 6 bases outside the gene matches. CDR3 residues: CASSPQGTSGRETQYF. The DNA for the CDR3 is TGTGCCAGCAGCCCCCAGGGGACTAGCGGGAGGGAGACCCAGTACTTC. Supplemented by reference TRBV9 and TRBJ2-5, the full variable domain reads DSGVTQTPKHLITATGQRVTLRCSPRSGDLSVYWYQQSLDQGLQFLIQYYNGEERAKGNILERFSAQQFPDLHSELNLSSLELGDSALYFCASSPQGTSGRETQYFGPGTRLLVL.

A single count supports this clone. The rearrangement joins TRBV7-6 to TRBJ2-7, with 9 bases aligning to TRBD1. The CDR3 loop spans 15 amino acids. Germline V CDR1 and CDR2: SGHVS, FNYEAQ. V lost 5 bases, J lost 2 bases, and 7 bases stayed unmatched. The chain's CDR3 is CASSKPGQGTYEQYF. CDR3 bases: TGTGCCAGCAGCAAGCCGGGACAGGGTACCTACGAGCAGTACTTC.

The chain joins TRBV19 to TRBJ2-7, with D possibly matching TRBD1 (5 bases). The germline V gene encodes CDR1 LNHDA and CDR2 SQIVND (reference sequence). This CDR3 has 16 residues. V gave up 3 bases and J gave up 0 bases, with 15 bases separating them. The CDR3 bases are TGTGCCAGTAGTATTAAAGGGGAAAAATCCTCCTACGAGCAGTACTTC. Amino acids: CASSIKGEKSSYEQYF.